The table lists the clone carrying this T cell receptor beta chain with a count of one. Libraries were prepared by immunoSEQ multiplex PCR; TCRdb keeps only in-frame clonotypes and omits some of them. Of roughly 72,000 clones listed, around 96% are singletons. The sample belongs to a study of technical replicates of blood from a few donors. V was pared by 5 bases and J by 4 bases, with 6 bases between. This CDR3 is 12 amino acids long. The germline CDR1 and CDR2 sequences are SGHTA and FQGNSA. The receptor comes from a human donor in good health. Material: T cells isolated from PBMCs. This chain links TRBV7-2 with TRBJ1-5; no firm D call. The CDR3 loop reads CASSPTNQPQHF. The CDR3 coding sequence is TGTGCCAGCAGCCCAACAAATCAGCCCCAGCATTTT.